The clone carrying this TCR beta chain was recorded a few times. The germline V gene encodes CDR1 SGHTA and CDR2 FQGNSA. The V gene lost 4 bases and the J gene lost 7 bases, with 13 bases spanning the gap. The CDR3 loop spans 13 amino acids. This sample was included in a study of pediatric ulcerative colitis. TCRdb's table, derived via immunoSEQ multiplex PCR, lists solely in-frame clones and lacks some. Of roughly 30,000 clones in the sample, roughly 86% were seen once. The TCR comes from a boy younger than 18 with severe ulcerative colitis. Sequenced sample: blood. J is TRBJ1-1 and V is TRBV7-2; no firm D call. This CDR3 reads CASSSAWASEAFF. The CDR3 coding sequence is TGTGCCAGCAGCTCCGCTTGGGCCAGTGAAGCTTTCTTT.